This entry describes one T cell receptor beta chain. The table lists this clone with a count of one. Its antigen is not yet known. Base qualities are not provided; no much larger clone lies one nucleotide away. Per the germline V gene, SGDLS is the CDR1 and YYNGEE is the CDR2. At the junction V is shortened by 4 bases and J by 2 bases; bases outside the gene matches: 4. The CDR3 spans 15 residues, from the cysteine through the phenylalanine. Only the CDR3 region is kept as DNA, spanning 45 bases read in frame from base 1. Donors were healthy HIV-negative adults with no recently reported acute infections or vaccinations. All donors were Caucasian adults living in Nashville, Tennessee, USA. CD4+ T cells were enriched by magnetic negative selection; naive cells were then positively selected on CD45RA, and the negative fraction formed the memory subset. After blood collection by leukapheresis, PBMCs were isolated using Ficoll-Histopaque density gradient centrifugation and then cryopreserved in the vapor phase of liquid nitrogen. Analytical flow cytometry was used to check the purity and quantity of each magnetically sorted T cell population. Each sorted fraction had its genomic DNA isolated and then quantified by UV absorbance on a Nanodrop 2000c.

TCR CDR3 regions were amplified from genomic DNA by multiplex PCR using the deep immunoSEQ assay. Extracted genomic DNA from each cell subset was spread evenly across all wells of several immunoSEQ 96-well plates, with each plate serving as a replicate. For sorted subsets, roughly 200 ng genomic DNA, equal to about 30,000 T cell genomes, was loaded into each replicate PCR. Purified libraries were measured with a Qubit 3.0 fluorometer, size-checked on a Bioanalyzer 2100, and measured again with the KAPA Library Quantification kit. Each immunoSEQ 96-well plate was sequenced on its own single-read 150-cycle Illumina NextSeq 550 flow cell. Turning to the authors' computational methods: Because the immunoSEQ output held only junctional sequences and lacked quality scores, the filtering could not match the filtering applied to full-length reads. To assign V/J genes and CDR3, sequences were annotated using PyIR, a Python wrapper for IgBLAST v1.9, with IMGT germline references. Reads with weak V/J assignments (E-value above 1e-6), missing CDR3, stop codons, out-of-frame junctions, or ambiguous translated residues were removed. V3J clonotypes were defined by identical inferred V gene, J gene, and CDR3 amino acid sequence. The percentage overlap between two repertoires was calculated by dividing the number of shared unique clonotypes by the size of the smaller repertoire. Richness of each repertoire was evaluated using RTK rarefaction, the Chao1 estimator, and Recon v2.1 estimates of unobserved clonotypes. OLGA was used to compute generation probabilities for all TCRbeta clonotypes that the gDNA method yielded from a handful of donors. The clones in this table, taken by TCRdb from immuneACCESS, are in-frame only. Not every clone is retained; where verified, under half of the shortfall comes from an unresolved V gene, and the cause of the rest is unknown. The V and J calls and clone size come from that table; D and trimming were worked out from the DNA. The sample has 2,500,000 or so clones on record, 93% of them singletons. The ten largest make up 0.36% of the sample.

This sample was taken from a study of shared clonotypes between healthy human individuals (dated by TCRdb to between 2020 and 2021). Background for the entire study: The cohort included a few men and two women between 18 and 49 years of age. Per donor, three plates each were used for CD4 naive and CD4 memory, two for CD8 naive, and one for CD8 memory. Blood TCR repertoires of several healthy adults were deeply sequenced to estimate repertoire size and the extent of clonotype sharing between individuals. To increase sequencing depth and limit assay-specific biases, TCR repertoire library preparation and sequencing were carried out by different laboratories using diverse techniques. Leukapheresis yielded between about 0.9 and 8.9 billion PBMCs per donor. Paper-wide results and their limitations: Higher generation probabilities were observed for clonotypes shared by all four sorted-subset donors than for non-shared clonotypes. Sharing across several donors was observed for around 4.8% of naive CD4, less than 4% of naive CD8, over 2% of memory CD4, and roughly 0.4% of memory CD8 clonotypes. Because the study included a small number of donors, the genetic and exposure-history diversity represented was limited. Sampling was restricted to blood, and TCR repertoires in tissue are likely to differ from TCR repertoires in blood. Even with the large sequencing depth, rarefaction of the sorted-subset datasets indicated that sequencing was incomplete. Estimated clonotype richness was generally larger for naive than for memory subsets. Pairwise subsampling indicated that sequencing depth was expected to affect the degree of clonotype sharing among donors.

Recombination linked TRBV9 to TRBJ2-5; 11 central nucleotides agree with TRBD2. This sequence originates from a man in his late teens or twenties in good health. Some clones in this sample may be carry-over from other donors' samples. The sample comprised naive CD4+ T cells from PBMCs. The cell subset or site label on this specimen signifies: CD45RA+ positively selected. The nucleotide sequence reads as follows: TGTGCCAGCAGCTCCCGACTAGCGGGACAAGAGACCCAGTACTTC. Its protein is CASSSRLAGQETQYF.